The clone carrying this T cell receptor (beta chain) showed up many times. What it binds is not known. Library preparation (for TCRbeta) was performed with unique molecular identifiers. A single record per CDR3 protein comes from TCRdb applying MiXCR to the PCR reads. Of hundreds of thousands of distinct CDR3 sequences detected, under 15% appear once; the ten largest clones hold 0.79%. This sample is drawn from a study of T-cell reconstitution after alpha-beta-depleted transplantation in children. CDR1 and CDR2 (germline): DFQATT, SNEGSKA (reference sequence). This CDR3 has 15 amino acids. The ends were cut back, 4 bases at V and 1 base at J, with 14 bases in the middle. Study findings and constraints: Reportedly, only several hundred clones from non-depleted graft cells drove alpha-beta T-cell counts at about two months.

The rearrangement links TRBV20-1 to TRBJ2-1, with D perhaps TRBD2 (5 bases). This clonotype originated in a girl aged 2-15 years with congenital amegakaryocytic thrombocytopenia, due to receive a stem cell transplant. Sample: PBMCs, taken before TCRalphabeta/CD19-depleted stem cell transplant. CDR3 DNA: TGCAGTGCTATCAGTGGTAGCGTTTCCTACAATGAGCAGTTCTTC. Amino acids: CSAISGSVSYNEQFF.